Presented here are 4 T cell receptor beta chains from one specimen sequenced in a study of cytomegalovirus exposure and HLA in healthy donors. Primers for the PCR totalled 60 Vbeta and 13 Jbeta. Clones were read by immunoSEQ multiplex PCR, and TCRdb kept only the in-frame ones, dropping some. The table includes 100,000 to 150,000 clones, about 81% detected once. Sequencing used PBMCs. These receptor sequences come from a woman aged 25 to 45 in good health and CMV-seronegative.

The V call is TRBV30, the J call TRBJ1-1; 10 bases map to TRBD1. Germline CDR1 GTSNPN, CDR2 SVGIG (reference sequence). The ends lost 0 bases at V and 10 bases at J; junction bases unmatched: 11. The CDR3 runs 15 residues. CDR3 residues: CAWSVLRDRGPVAFF. The CDR3 DNA follows: TGTGCCTGGAGTGTTTTGCGGGACAGGGGACCAGTAGCTTTCTTT.

The chain combines TRBV7-2 with TRBJ2-1; TRBD2 matches at 13 bases. Germline CDR1 and CDR2: SGHTA and FQGNSA. The CDR3 spans 15 residues. Unmatched junction bases numbered 3, after V lost 5 bases and J lost 5 bases. The CDR3 is CASSQGTSGNNEQFF. CDR3 coding DNA: TGTGCCAGCAGCCAGGGGACTAGCGGGAACAATGAGCAGTTCTTC.

The chain joins TRBV21-1 to TRBJ1-1; the listed D gene, TRBD1, was not tested against the DNA. TRBV21-1 is given as a pseudogene. The length of the CDR3 is 16 residues. The chain's CDR3 is CASSKVCDNMNTEAFF. The CDR3 DNA sequence: TGTGCCAGCAGCAAAGTATGTGACAACATGAACACTGAAGCTTTCTTT.

This clone occurred once. CDR3 residues: CASSPLGQGANTGELFF. CDR3 DNA sequence: TGTGCCAGCTCACCCCTCGGACAGGGGGCCAACACCGGGGAGCTGTTTTTT. The chain carries TRBV18 and TRBJ2-2; 11 bases line up with TRBD1. This CDR3 has 17 residues. V lost 3 bases and J lost 2; bases outside the gene matches: 5. CDR1 and CDR2 (germline): KGHSH, LQKENI.